This entry lists 23 T cell receptor beta chains sequenced from one sample in a study of vaccination effects on CD4 cells after COVID-19. Before sequencing took place, the ViraFEST assay used viral peptide pools to expand antigen-specific CD4+ T cells. Around day 10 of culture, CD4+ T cells were separated out. The person was diagnosed with PCR-confirmed SARS-CoV-2 infection between March and December 2020. Participants got two doses of BNT162b2 or mRNA-1273 vaccine. Sequencing used immunoSEQ multiplex PCR; TCRdb keeps in-frame clones, though not all of them. The sample holds about 15,000 clones, 76% seen once. These TCRs are of unknown antigen specificity. This specimen was CD4+ T cells from PBMCs cultured with HCoV-NL63 spike peptides, taken after COVID-19 vaccination. These receptors originate from a human donor who had a prior SARS-CoV-2 infection.

A single count supports this clone. The rearrangement uses TRBV6-5 and TRBJ2-7; no reliable D call. Trimming took off 6 bases at V and 0 bases at J, with 9 bases between the two ends. Per the germline V gene, CDR1 is MNHEY and CDR2 is SVGAGI. The CDR3 has 13 amino acids. The CDR3 loop is CASRPQSSYEQYF. The CDR3 coding sequence is TGTGCCAGCAGGCCCCAGAGCTCCTACGAGCAGTACTTC.

V and J are TRBV5-4 and TRBJ2-7; TRBD1 matches 8 bases. The CDR3 sequence is 15 residues long. Germline V CDR1 and CDR2: SGHNT, YYREEE (reference sequence). With 0 bases clipped from V and 6 bases from J, the junction kept 8 bases outside the gene matches. CDR3 in amino acids: CASSLGGRGRVEQYF. The DNA for the CDR3 is TGTGCCAGCAGCTTGGGGGGCAGGGGGCGAGTCGAGCAGTACTTC.

The rearrangement joins TRBV5-1 to TRBJ2-3, with a weak D call TRBD2 (7 bases). This CDR3 spans 16 amino acids. V was trimmed by 0 bases and J by 4 bases, leaving 15 bases between them. Germline values: CDR1 SGHRS, CDR2 YFSETQ. CDR3 loop: CASSLGGAGAADTQYF. The CDR3 region has the DNA TGCGCCAGCAGCTTGGGGGGGGCGGGAGCCGCAGATACGCAGTATTTT. The full variable domain, with the rest looked up from reference TRBV5-1 and TRBJ2-3, is KAGVTQTPRYLIKTRGQQVTLSCSPISGHRSVSWYQQTPGQGLQFLFEYFSETQRNKGNFPGRFSGRQFSNSRSEMNVSTLELGDSALYLCASSLGGAGAADTQYFGPGTRLTVL.

The chain couples TRBV6-6 to TRBJ2-7, with TRBD2 as a possible D gene (6 bases). V gave up 2 bases and J gave up 6 bases, with 8 bases separating them. CDR3 size: 12 residues. The germline CDR1 and CDR2 sequences are MNHNY and SVGAGI (reference sequence). The CDR3 nucleotides read TGTGCCAGCAGTTACAGGGAGGCCGAGCAGTACTTC. Translated: CASSYREAEQYF.

This clone was picked up one time. The chain recombines TRBV21-1 with TRBJ2-7. TRBV21-1 is assigned pseudogene status. The CDR3 is 16 amino acids. CDR3 residues: CASSKTERLCSYEQYF. The CDR3 DNA reads as TGTGCCAGCAGCAAAACAGAAAGACTTTGCTCCTACGAGCAGTACTTC.

This chain uses TRBV4-2 with TRBJ1-2, with D possibly being TRBD1 (6 bases). The germline gives CDR1 LGHNA, CDR2 YNFKEQ. The CDR3 is 15 amino acids. V was pared by 5 bases and J by 3 bases, with 16 bases between. CDR3 in amino acids: CASSTFPQGDYGYTF. The CDR3 DNA follows: TGTGCCAGCAGCACATTCCCACAGGGAGACTATGGCTACACCTTC.

J is TRBJ2-2 and V is TRBV7-6, with D tentatively TRBD1 or TRBD2 (5 bases each). Germline CDR1 and CDR2: SGHVS and FNYEAQ. V was shortened by 1 base and J by 6 bases, with 18 bases between the two germline ends. The CDR3 runs 17 residues. Here the CDR3 DNA reads TGTGCCAGCAGCTTAGTGGGTGGGACCCCCCTGGCCGGGGAGCTGTTTTTT. Protein product: CASSLVGGTPLAGELFF. Filled out from reference TRBV7-6 and TRBJ2-2, the complete variable domain reads GAGVSQSPRYKVTKRGQDVALRCDPISGHVSLYWYRQALGQGPEFLTYFNYEAQQDKSGLPNDRFSAERPEGSISTLTIQRTEQRDSAMYRCASSLVGGTPLAGELFFGEGSRLTVL.

This rearrangement joins TRBV12-3 or TRBV12-4 to TRBJ1-6, with a weak D call TRBD1 (6 bases). The CDR3 sequence is 13 residues long. V was pared by 8 bases and J by 9 bases, with 14 bases between. The CDR3 spells CASGRGASSPLHF. CDR3 coding DNA: TGTGCCAGCGGACGGGGGGCGAGTTCACCCCTCCACTTT.

The chain combines TRBV4-3 with TRBJ2-7, with 7 bases fitting TRBD1. The germline V gene encodes CDR1 LGHNA and CDR2 YSLEER. The CDR3 is 15 amino acids. V lost 4 bases, J lost 2 bases, and 8 bases stayed unmatched. The CDR3 nucleotides are TGCGCCAGCAGCCCCCACCCACAGGGGACCTACGAGCAGTACTTC. Its translation: CASSPHPQGTYEQYF.

This chain uses TRBV7-6 with TRBJ2-1, with D perhaps matching TRBD1 (6 bases). The CDR3 runs to 18 residues. V was clipped by 1 base and J by 3 bases, with 19 bases between them. CDR1 SGHVS and CDR2 FNYEAQ come from the germline V gene. This CDR3 reads CASSLGPSGHSNYNEQFF. CDR3 nucleotide sequence: TGTGCCAGCAGCTTAGGCCCATCGGGACATTCAAACTACAATGAGCAGTTCTTC.

The CDR3 DNA sequence: TGTGCCAGCAGCACCCAACCCTCTGGGGCCAACGTCCTGACTTTC. Encoded protein: CASSTQPSGANVLTF. This chain joins TRBV3-1 (or the pseudogene TRBV3-2) and TRBJ2-6; D remains ambiguous. The CDR3 is 15 amino acids. CDR1 is LGHDT and CDR2 is YNNKEL in the germline V gene (reference sequence). The V and J ends lost 5 bases and 0 bases respectively, with 8 bases between them.

This clone is medium-sized. The chain uses TRBV5-4 and TRBJ2-5, with TRBD2 matching 10 bases. Unmatched junction bases numbered 10, after V lost 3 bases and J lost 5 bases. The germline CDR1 and CDR2 sequences are SGHNT and YYREEE (reference sequence). The CDR3 consists of 16 residues. CDR3 sequence: CASSSSLAGVGETQYF. DNA of the CDR3: TGTGCCAGCAGCTCCTCCCTAGCGGGGGTTGGGGAGACCCAGTACTTC.

This clone was seen only once. The chain combines TRBV18 with TRBJ2-6; possible D gene TRBD1, 5 bases. V dropped 3 bases and J dropped 4 bases, with 10 bases sitting between them. CDR3 length: 15 residues. CDR1 and CDR2 from the germline V gene are KGHSH and LQKENI. CDR3 sequence: CASSPRVSGANVLTF. CDR3 coding DNA: TGTGCCAGCTCACCCAGGGTATCCGGGGCCAACGTCCTGACTTTC.

The chain employs TRBV9 and TRBJ2-7, with D tentatively TRBD1 (7 bases). Germline lookup yields CDR1 SGDLS and CDR2 YYNGEE. The CDR3 sequence is 13 residues long. CDR3 bases: TGTCGGGAGCACGGGGACAGAGACTACGAGCAGTACTTC. Translated, it gives CREHGDRDYEQYF.

As for this clone: An end of the junction does not agree with germline; a read error may underlie this. The chain carries TRBV7-3 and TRBJ2-1, with 8 bases identical to TRBD1. Germline V gives CDR1 SGHTA, CDR2 FQGTGA. The CDR3 loop spans 15 amino acids. CDR3 in amino acids: CASSITGGPYNEQFF. The CDR3, as DNA: TGTGCCAGCAGCATAACAGGGGGGCCCTACAATGAGCAGTTCTTC.

This rearrangement joins TRBV5-4 to TRBJ2-2, with 9 bases fitting TRBD1. CDR3 length equals 15 residues. Germline V lookup: CDR1 SGHNT, CDR2 YYREEE (reference sequence). The junction had 4 bases not matched to a gene; V was cut back by 4 bases and J by 3 bases. The CDR3 DNA reads TGTGCCAGCAGCATCGGACAGGGGTACACCGGGGAGCTGTTTTTT. Translation gives CASSIGQGYTGELFF.

The chain uses TRBV5-4 and TRBJ2-5; D is ambiguous. Germline CDR1 SGHNT, CDR2 YYREEE (reference sequence). The CDR3 has 13 residues. The germline V and J ends were trimmed by 7 bases and 5 bases, with 15 bases remaining between them. CDR3 region: CASFGRGQETQYF. As DNA, the CDR3 is TGTGCCAGCTTCGGCCGAGGTCAGGAGACCCAGTACTTC.

This chain connects TRBV29-1 to TRBJ1-5; D is undetermined. The CDR3 consists of 13 residues. The V end was cut by 4 bases, the J end by 0 bases, with 7 bases between. Germline CDR1 and CDR2: SQVTM and ANQGSEA. The CDR3 DNA reads as TGCAGCGTTGCAGATTATAGCAATCAGCCCCAGCATTTT. Amino acid sequence: CSVADYSNQPQHF.

The rearrangement joins TRBV19 to TRBJ1-2; maybe TRBD1 (6 bases). The CDR3 has 15 residues. The germline V gene encodes CDR1 LNHDA and CDR2 SQIVND (reference sequence). The ends were cut back, 9 bases at V and 8 bases at J, with 25 bases in the middle. The CDR3 DNA reads TGTGCCAGCACACCCGGGGGACACACCCCGCGGGGCTACACCTTC. Its protein is CASTPGGHTPRGYTF.

The chain is built from TRBV6-1 and TRBJ1-4; weak D call: TRBD1 (6 bases). With 6 bases removed from V and 3 bases from J, the gap between germline ends came to 11 bases. Germline V lookup: CDR1 MNHNS, CDR2 SASEGT. This CDR3 region has 14 residues. The CDR3 here is CASRLGGSNEKLFF. The CDR3 DNA sequence: TGTGCCAGCAGGCTAGGGGGGTCTAATGAAAAACTGTTTTTT.

This clone was recorded once. This CDR3 is CASSQDSVGAQETQYF. CDR3 in DNA: TGTGCCAGCAGCCAAGATTCGGTGGGGGCCCAAGAGACCCAGTACTTC. This rearrangement joins TRBV3-1 (or the pseudogene TRBV3-2) to TRBJ2-5, with D maybe TRBD1 (6 bases). CDR3 length: 16 residues. Between the trimmed V and J ends, which lost 0 bases and 1 base, there was a span of 12 bases. Germline V gene data show CDR1 as LGHDT and CDR2 as YNNKEL (reference sequence).

The chain employs TRBV9 and TRBJ1-2; D may be TRBD1 (5 bases). Per germline, CDR1 SGDLS and CDR2 YYNGEE. V lost 0 bases and J 6 bases, leaving 9 bases between the germline ends. The CDR3 contains 13 residues. CDR3: CASSVVVRDGYTF. The CDR3 region has the DNA TGTGCCAGCAGCGTAGTGGTCAGGGATGGCTACACCTTC.

This clone appeared a single time. As DNA, the CDR3 is TGTGCCACCAGCAGAGGGGGGTGGACAGGGGGCAAGTACGAGCAGTACTTC. Translated, it gives CATSRGGWTGGKYEQYF. V usage is TRBV15 and J usage is TRBJ2-7, with TRBD1 matching over 11 bases. J gave up 4 bases and V 1 base, and 9 bases lay outside the gene matches. This CDR3 comprises 17 residues. Germline CDR1 LNHNV, CDR2 YYDKDF (reference sequence).